This T cell receptor beta chain was captured in a study of response to subunit inactivated influenza vaccine. The CDR3 runs 15 residues. From germline, CDR1 is SNHLY and CDR2 FYNNEI. Trimming removed 2 bases from V and 13 bases from J, with 21 bases in between. TCRdb used MiXCR to reprocess the RT-PCR reads, holding one entry per CDR3 protein. Here the sample spans about 520,000 distinct CDR3 sequences, approximately 24% being singletons. This sample comprised CD4+ T cells sorted from PBMCs, obtained less than 6 days after vaccination. This TCR came from a man aged 45-65 years who received an inactivated influenza vaccine. The V call is TRBV2, the J call TRBJ2-1; unclear D gene. CDR3 region: CASSELGATQFYQFF. The CDR3 DNA is TGTGCCAGCAGTGAACTTGGTGCCACCCAGTTCTACCAGTTCTTC.